A single sample is the source of the 9 T cell receptor beta chains below, sequenced in a study of regulatory T cells in long-lasting Graves disease. The time point: newly diagnosed GD, antithyroid drugs for less than 3 months. PBMC-derived RNA was used for the TCR library. Arm-PCR of CDR3 regions and iRepertoire HTBI primers were the basis on which TCR beta libraries were built. One entry per CDR3 protein results from TCRdb running MiXCR on the multiplex PCR reads. The sample consists of about 500,000 distinct CDR3 sequences, approximately 12% of them appearing once. Separately, the same data were catalogued under a study of T cells in Graves' hyperthyroidism and ophthalmopathy.

Here the sequenced sample was peripheral blood mononuclear cells (PBMCs), taken at new diagnosis, from a patient treated with antithyroid drugs. The receptors here all came from a woman aged 30 to 39 with Graves disease.

In its sample, this clonotype was seen a few times. J is TRBJ2-7 and V is TRBV28; D gene ambiguous. The CDR3 is 13 residues long. The V and J ends lost 1 base and 7 bases respectively, with 11 bases between them. The germline V gene encodes CDR1 MDHEN and CDR2 SYDVKM. The CDR3 DNA is TGTGCCAGCAGTTTATCCGGCGGATGGGAGCAGTACTTC. It is translated as CASSLSGGWEQYF.

This clonotype was recorded many times. The rearrangement uses TRBV2 and TRBJ2-7; 8 bases match TRBD2. The trim removed 9 bases at V and 7 bases at J, leaving 20 bases unmatched. The CDR3 is made up of 16 amino acids. In germline, CDR1 is SNHLY, CDR2 FYNNEI. DNA of the CDR3: TGTGCCAGTCGCCTCGACGGACTAGCCTCCTCTGATGAGCAGTACTTC. It encodes CASRLDGLASSDEQYF.

There are a few counts of this clonotype. This CDR3 is CASSLLSGGAGYGYTF. CDR3 nucleotide sequence: TGTGCCAGCAGTTTATTATCAGGGGGGGCCGGCTATGGCTACACCTTC. This rearrangement joins TRBV28 to TRBJ1-2; 7 nucleotides align to TRBD1. Trimming cost V 1 base and J 4 bases; bases outside gene matches: 9. This CDR3 contains 16 residues. In germline, CDR1 is MDHEN, CDR2 SYDVKM.

This chain connects TRBV28 to TRBJ1-2, with 8 bases fitting TRBD1. Germline V gives CDR1 MDHEN, CDR2 SYDVKM. CDR3 length: 14 amino acids. Trimming took 4 bases from V and 8 from J; bases not matched to a gene: 9. CDR3 coding DNA: TGTGCCAGCAGTTCCCCGGGACAGGACGTAGGCTACACCTTC. Its protein product is CASSSPGQDVGYTF.

This clonotype was picked up a small number of times. The V and J genes are TRBV6-9 and TRBJ1-5, with no clear D. V shed 4 bases and J shed 7 bases, with 11 bases lying between them. In germline, CDR1 is MNHGY, CDR2 SVAAGI. This CDR3 region has 13 residues. The CDR3 DNA sequence: TGTGCCAGCAGTTTTAGGGTACACCAGCCCCAGCATTTT. Its translation is CASSFRVHQPQHF.

The chain combines TRBV4-3 with TRBJ1-6; D perhaps matches TRBD1 (6 bases). The CDR3 is made up of 17 amino acids. The germline gives CDR1 LGHNA, CDR2 YSLEER. The V end lost 0 bases, the J end lost 6 bases, and 15 bases lay between the germline ends. The CDR3 DNA reads TGCGCCAGCAGCCAAGATTTTAGGGGGACCTCTAATTCACCCCTCCACTTT. This encodes CASSQDFRGTSNSPLHF.

This clonotype was detected ten times or more. The rearrangement joins TRBV2 to TRBJ2-7; TRBD2 matches 8 bases. The CDR3 is 13 residues long. Losses at the gene ends were 8 bases for V and 2 bases for J; bases not matched to a gene: 5. Germline V gene sequence: CDR1 SNHLY, CDR2 FYNNEI. This CDR3 reads CASRSGGTYEQYF. DNA of the CDR3: TGTGCCAGCCGCAGCGGGGGCACCTACGAGCAGTACTTC. Combining the CDR3 with reference TRBV2 and TRBJ2-7 gives the whole variable domain EPEVTQTPSHQVTQMGQEVILRCVPISNHLYFYWYRQILGQKVEFLVSFYNNEISEKSEIFDDQFSVERPDGSNFTLKIRSTKLEDSAMYFCASRSGGTYEQYFGPGTRLTVT.

This clonotype was recorded many times. V usage is TRBV19 and J usage is TRBJ1-2; no reliable D call. Germline CDR1 is LNHDA and CDR2 is SQIVND (reference sequence). The length of the CDR3 is 13 residues. The ends were cut back, 1 base at V and 2 bases at J, with 5 bases in the middle. Written as DNA, the CDR3 is TGTGCCAGTAGTATAGGAGTAAACTATGGCTACACCTTC. It is translated as CASSIGVNYGYTF. Complete variable domain (other parts from reference TRBV19 and TRBJ1-2): DGGITQSPKYLFRKEGQNVTLSCEQNLNHDAMYWYRQDPGQGLRLIYYSQIVNDFQKGDIAEGYSVSREKKESFPLTVTSAQKNPTAFYLCASSIGVNYGYTFGSGTRLTVV.

This clonotype was seen many times. V gene TRBV10-2 combines with J gene TRBJ2-7; D possibly corresponds to TRBD2 (5 bases). Trimming pared 6 bases from V and 3 bases from J, leaving 12 bases between. There are 13 residues in the CDR3. Germline assignment: CDR1 WSHSY and CDR2 SAAADI. The CDR3 DNA reads TGCGCCAGCAGACCGGGAAGCTACTACGAGCAGTACTTC. It codes for CASRPGSYYEQYF.